This record covers a single TCR beta chain. This entry comes from a study of graft-versus-host responses after intestinal transplantation. The ends were cut back, 5 bases at V and 2 bases at J, with 13 bases in the middle. The germline V gene has CDR1 SGHKS and CDR2 YYEKEE (reference sequence). The CDR3 is 14 amino acids. TCRdb keeps only in-frame clones here, not all; method: immunoSEQ multiplex PCR. The sample lists about 97,000 clones; 80% to 95% were seen once. This chain connects TRBV5-5 to TRBJ1-2; D perhaps matches TRBD1 (6 bases). The source of this sequence is a human patient who received an intestinal transplant, so some T cells may come from the graft donor. Here the sequenced sample was PBMCs, taken 450 to 460 days after intestinal transplant. The CDR3 DNA follows: TGTGCCAGCAGAACGGGACATATGAACTATGGCTACACCTTC. It translates to CASRTGHMNYGYTF.